This T cell receptor beta chain was profiled in a study of blood T cell repertoires in COVID-19. Sequenced by immunoSEQ multiplex PCR; TCRdb stores in-frame clones only, minus some. The sample consists of 30,000 to 40,000 clones, roughly four fifths of them appearing once. CDR1 and CDR2 (germline): LNHDA, SQIVND (reference sequence). Trimming took 5 bases from V and 0 from J, leaving 11 bases between them. The CDR3 runs to 15 residues. The chain couples TRBV19 to TRBJ1-5, with D perhaps TRBD1 (5 bases). Sequenced sample: peripheral blood. The clonotype comes from a man older than 75 with active or convalescent COVID-19. The CDR3 DNA reads as TGTGCCAGTAGTTTCCGACAGACTAGCAATCAGCCCCAGCATTTT. It yields the protein CASSFRQTSNQPQHF.